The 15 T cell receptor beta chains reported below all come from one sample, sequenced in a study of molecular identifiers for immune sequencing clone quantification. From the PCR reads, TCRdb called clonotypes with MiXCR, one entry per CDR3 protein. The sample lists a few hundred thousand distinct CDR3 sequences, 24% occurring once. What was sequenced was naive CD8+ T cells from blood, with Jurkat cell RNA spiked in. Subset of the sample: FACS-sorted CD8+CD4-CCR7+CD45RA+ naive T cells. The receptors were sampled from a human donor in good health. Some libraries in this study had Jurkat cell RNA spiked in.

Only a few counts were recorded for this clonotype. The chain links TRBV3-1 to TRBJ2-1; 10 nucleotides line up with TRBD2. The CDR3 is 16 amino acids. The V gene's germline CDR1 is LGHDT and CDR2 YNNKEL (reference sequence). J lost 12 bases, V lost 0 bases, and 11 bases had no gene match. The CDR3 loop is CASSQDRRTSGVGQFF. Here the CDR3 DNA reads TGTGCCAGCAGCCAAGATCGACGGACTAGCGGAGTAGGGCAGTTCTTC.

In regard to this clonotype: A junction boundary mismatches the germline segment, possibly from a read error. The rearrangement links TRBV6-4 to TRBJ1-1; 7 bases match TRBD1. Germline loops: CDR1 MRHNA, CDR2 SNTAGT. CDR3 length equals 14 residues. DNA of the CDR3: TGTGCCGGCAGAGTCACAGGGGCGAACACTGAAGCTTTCTTT. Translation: CAGRVTGANTEAFF.

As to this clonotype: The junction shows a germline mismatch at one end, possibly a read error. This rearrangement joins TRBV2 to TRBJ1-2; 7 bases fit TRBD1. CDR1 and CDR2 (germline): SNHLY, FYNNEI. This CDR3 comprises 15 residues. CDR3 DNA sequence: TGTGCCAGCAGGGAGGGACAGTTAGTAAACTATGACTACACCTTC. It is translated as CASREGQLVNYDYTF.

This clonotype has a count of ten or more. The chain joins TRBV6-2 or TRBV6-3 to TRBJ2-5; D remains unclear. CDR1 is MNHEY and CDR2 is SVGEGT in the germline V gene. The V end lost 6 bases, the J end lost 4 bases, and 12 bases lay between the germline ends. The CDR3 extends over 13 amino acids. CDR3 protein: CASRAATGETQYF. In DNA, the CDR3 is TGTGCCAGCAGGGCCGCGACCGGAGAGACCCAGTACTTC.

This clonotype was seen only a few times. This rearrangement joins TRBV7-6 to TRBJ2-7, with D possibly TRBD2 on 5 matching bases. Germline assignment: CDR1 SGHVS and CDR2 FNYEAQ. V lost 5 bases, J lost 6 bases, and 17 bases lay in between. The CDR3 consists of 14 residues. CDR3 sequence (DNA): TGTGCCAGCAGCCCGGAGGTGGGTTGGGGCGAGCAGTACTTC. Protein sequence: CASSPEVGWGEQYF.

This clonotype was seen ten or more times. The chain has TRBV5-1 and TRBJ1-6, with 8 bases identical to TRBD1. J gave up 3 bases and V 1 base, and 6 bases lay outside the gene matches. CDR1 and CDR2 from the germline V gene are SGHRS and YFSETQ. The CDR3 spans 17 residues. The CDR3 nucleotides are TGCGCCAGCAGCTTGAATGGACAGGGAGGCTATAATTCACCCCTCCACTTT. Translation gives CASSLNGQGGYNSPLHF.

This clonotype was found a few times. CDR3 residues: CASSLRQANTEAFF. The CDR3 coding sequence is TGCGCCAGCAGCCTTAGACAGGCGAACACTGAAGCTTTCTTT. The rearrangement links TRBV4-1 to TRBJ1-1; D might be TRBD1 (6 bases). Trimming removed 4 bases at V and 1 base at J, with 10 bases between. This CDR3 is 14 amino acids long. The germline V gene has CDR1 MGHRA and CDR2 YSYEKL.

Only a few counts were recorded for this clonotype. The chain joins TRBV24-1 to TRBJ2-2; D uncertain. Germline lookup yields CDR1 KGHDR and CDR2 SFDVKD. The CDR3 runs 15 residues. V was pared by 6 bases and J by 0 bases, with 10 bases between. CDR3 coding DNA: TGTGCCACCAGTCGCTCACAAACGAACACCGGGGAGCTGTTTTTT. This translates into CATSRSQTNTGELFF.

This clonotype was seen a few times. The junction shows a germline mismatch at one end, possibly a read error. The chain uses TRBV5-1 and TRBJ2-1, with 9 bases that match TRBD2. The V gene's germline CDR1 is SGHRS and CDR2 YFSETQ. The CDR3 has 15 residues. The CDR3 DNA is TGCGCCCGCAGCTGGGCGGGGGGGGGCGGCTATGAGCAGTTCTTC. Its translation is CARSWAGGGGYEQFF.

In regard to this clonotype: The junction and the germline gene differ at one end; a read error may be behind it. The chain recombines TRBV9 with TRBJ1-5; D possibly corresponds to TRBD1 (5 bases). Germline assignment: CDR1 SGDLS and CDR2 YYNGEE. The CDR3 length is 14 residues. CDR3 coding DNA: TGTGCCAGCCGCCCGGGGACCGGGCCTCAGCCCCCGCATTTT. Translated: CASRPGTGPQPPHF.

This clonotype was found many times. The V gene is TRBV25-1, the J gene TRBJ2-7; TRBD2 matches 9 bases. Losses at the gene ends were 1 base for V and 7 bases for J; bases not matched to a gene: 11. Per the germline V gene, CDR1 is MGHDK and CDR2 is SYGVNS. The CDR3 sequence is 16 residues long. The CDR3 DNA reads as TGTGCCAGCAGTGAATTTGGGACTAGCCCTCTCCCTGAGCAGTACTTC. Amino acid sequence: CASSEFGTSPLPEQYF.

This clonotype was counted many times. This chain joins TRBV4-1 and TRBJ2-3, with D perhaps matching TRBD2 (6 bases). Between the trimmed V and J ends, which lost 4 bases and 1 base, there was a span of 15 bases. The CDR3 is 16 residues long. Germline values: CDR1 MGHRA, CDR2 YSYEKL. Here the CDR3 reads CASSLVRERGTDTQYF. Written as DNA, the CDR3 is TGCGCCAGCAGCCTGGTGAGGGAGCGGGGCACAGATACGCAGTATTTT.

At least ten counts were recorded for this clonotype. CDR3 in DNA: TGTGCCAGCAGTTACTCAAAGCGGGAAAGCACAGATACGCAGTATTTT. This translates into CASSYSKRESTDTQYF. This chain uses TRBV6-5 with TRBJ2-3; 7 positions match TRBD2. The germline CDR1 and CDR2 sequences are MNHEY and SVGAGI. This CDR3 comprises 16 residues. V gave up 0 bases and J gave up 0 bases; unmatched junction bases: 3.

CDR3 sequence reads: CSAEGDNTGELFF. CDR3 bases: TGCAGTGCGGAGGGAGATAACACCGGGGAGCTGTTTTTT. The chain is built from TRBV20-1 and TRBJ2-2, with D perhaps TRBD2 (6 bases). The CDR3 is 13 residues long. Trimming pared 6 bases from V and 2 bases from J, leaving 10 bases between. CDR1 and CDR2 (germline): DFQATT, SNEGSKA (reference sequence).

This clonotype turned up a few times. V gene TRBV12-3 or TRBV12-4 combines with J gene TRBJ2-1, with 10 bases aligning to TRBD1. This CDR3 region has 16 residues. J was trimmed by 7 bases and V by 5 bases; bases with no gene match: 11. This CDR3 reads CASSDSSDRGLNEQFF. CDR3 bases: TGTGCCAGCAGTGACTCGAGTGACAGGGGGCTTAATGAGCAGTTCTTC.